The rows below give T cell receptor beta chains drawn from one sample of a study of blood T cell repertoires in COVID-19. The data were produced by immunoSEQ multiplex PCR, yet TCRdb's version contains in-frame clones alone and is incomplete. Among 220,000 or so clones listed, about 80% were seen once. The sequenced sample was PBMCs or T cells enriched from blood (not recorded which). These receptors were obtained from a middle-aged woman with acute COVID-19. Both conserved end residues are part of each CDR3. The D gene is left open where the match is weak. Not every row has a clone size; where given, it reads once, few, many or a size class.

v_gene: TRBV6-6
j_gene: TRBJ1-2
abundance: .
d_gene: TRBD1
CDR3nt: TGTGCCAGCAGTCCCGGACAGGGGACAAACTATGGCTACACCTTC
CDR3aa: CASSPGQGTNYGYTF

v_gene: TRBV3-1/TRBV3-2
j_gene: TRBJ2-1
abundance: few
d_gene: TRBD2
CDR3nt: TGTGCCAGCAGCCAAGGGCTAGCGGGTAGGGGGGTGGGGCAGTTCTTC
CDR3aa: CASSQGLAGRGVGQFF

v_gene: TRBV27
j_gene: TRBJ1-5
abundance: .
d_gene: .
CDR3nt: TGTGCCAGCAGTTTATCGGGGGCGGTCAATCAGCCCCAGCATTTT
CDR3aa: CASSLSGAVNQPQHF

v_gene: TRBV7-8
j_gene: TRBJ1-5
abundance: .
d_gene: TRBD1
CDR3nt: TGTGCCAGCAGCAAGGGACAGGGAGGGCTTATTGGCAATCAGCCCCAGCATTTT
CDR3aa: CASSKGQGGLIGNQPQHF

v_gene: TRBV5-4
j_gene: TRBJ2-2
abundance: .
d_gene: .
CDR3nt: TGTGCCAGCAGCATAGCCAAAACCGGGGAGCTGTTTTTT
CDR3aa: CASSIAKTGELFF

v_gene: TRBV28
j_gene: TRBJ1-2
abundance: once
d_gene: TRBD1
CDR3nt: TGTGCCAGCAGTTCCCAGGGGGCGCTTGGCTACACCTTC
CDR3aa: CASSSQGALGYTF

v_gene: TRBV15
j_gene: TRBJ1-6
abundance: .
d_gene: .
CDR3nt: TGTGCCACCAGCTACAAGGGGGAAAATTCACCCCTCCACTTT
CDR3aa: CATSYKGENSPLHF

v_gene: TRBV2
j_gene: TRBJ1-5
abundance: .
d_gene: TRBD1
CDR3nt: TGTGCCAGCAGAGACGACAGGGCGGGCAATCAGCCCCAGCATTTT
CDR3aa: CASRDDRAGNQPQHF

v_gene: TRBV14
j_gene: TRBJ1-4
abundance: .
d_gene: .
CDR3nt: TGTGCCAGCAGCCAAGTTGGCAAACTGTTTTTT
CDR3aa: CASSQVGKLFF

v_gene: TRBV21-1
j_gene: TRBJ1-1
abundance: .
d_gene: .
CDR3nt: TGTGCCAGCAGCAAGGATGTGAGGGGGCGGACTGAAGCTTTCTTT
CDR3aa: CASSKDVRGRTEAFF

v_gene: TRBV19
j_gene: TRBJ2-3
abundance: .
d_gene: TRBD2
CDR3nt: TGTGCCAGTAGTCCCACACTAGCGCGGAGCACAGATACGCAGTATTTT
CDR3aa: CASSPTLARSTDTQYF

v_gene: TRBV5-1
j_gene: TRBJ2-1
abundance: .
d_gene: TRBD2
CDR3nt: TGCGCCAGCAGCTTGCTACTAGCGGGAACGAATGAGCAGTTCTTC
CDR3aa: CASSLLLAGTNEQFF

v_gene: TRBV12-3/TRBV12-4
j_gene: TRBJ1-1
abundance: medium-sized
d_gene: .
CDR3nt: TGTGCCAGCAGTAAACGGGAGGGAGAGCGGGCTTTCTTT
CDR3aa: CASSKREGERAFF

v_gene: TRBV29-1
j_gene: TRBJ1-1
abundance: .
d_gene: .
CDR3nt: TGCAGCGTTGAAGATCCGAAGAGGGCTGAAGCTTTCTTT
CDR3aa: CSVEDPKRAEAFF

v_gene: TRBV12-5
j_gene: TRBJ1-1
abundance: once
d_gene: TRBD1
CDR3nt: TGTGCTAGTGGCTTAGGGGGCGAGAACACTGAAGCTTTCTTT
CDR3aa: CASGLGGENTEAFF

v_gene: TRBV9
j_gene: TRBJ1-1
abundance: once
d_gene: .
CDR3nt: TGTGCCAGCAGCTTTGGGGGCGAGACTGAAGCTTTCTTT
CDR3aa: CASSFGGETEAFF

v_gene: TRBV5-1
j_gene: TRBJ1-5
abundance: .
d_gene: .
CDR3nt: TGCGCCAGCAGCTTGGCACCGGATCAGCCCCAGCATTTT
CDR3aa: CASSLAPDQPQHF

v_gene: TRBV5-4
j_gene: TRBJ2-3
abundance: .
d_gene: TRBD2
CDR3nt: TGTGCCAGCAGCGGACCGGGACTAACCACAGATACGCAGTATTTT
CDR3aa: CASSGPGLTTDTQYF

v_gene: TRBV10-2
j_gene: TRBJ2-5
abundance: .
d_gene: .
CDR3nt: TGCGCCAGTGACAGCTTGACTAGGCCTGGGGAGACCCAGTACTTC
CDR3aa: CASDSLTRPGETQYF

v_gene: TRBV11-2
j_gene: TRBJ2-5
abundance: .
d_gene: TRBD1
CDR3nt: TGTGCCAGCAGCTTCGGGACAGGCCAAGAGACCCAGTACTTC
CDR3aa: CASSFGTGQETQYF

v_gene: TRBV3-1/TRBV3-2
j_gene: TRBJ2-3
abundance: once
d_gene: .
CDR3nt: TGTGCCAGCAGCCGCTCCACTAGGGCTTCAGCAGATACGCAGTATTTT
CDR3aa: CASSRSTRASADTQYF

v_gene: TRBV19
j_gene: TRBJ1-5
abundance: .
d_gene: TRBD1
CDR3nt: TGTGCCGGGGGACAGGGGGCTGGGCAGCCCCAGCATTTT
CDR3aa: CAGGQGAGQPQHF

v_gene: TRBV3-1/TRBV3-2
j_gene: TRBJ1-1
abundance: .
d_gene: TRBD1
CDR3nt: TGTGCCAGCAGCCAGGGGACAGCTAACACTGAAGCTTTCTTT
CDR3aa: CASSQGTANTEAFF

v_gene: TRBV19
j_gene: TRBJ2-1
abundance: once
d_gene: .
CDR3nt: TGTGCCAGTAGTATTGACTATCACAATGAGCAGTTCTTC
CDR3aa: CASSIDYHNEQFF

v_gene: TRBV27
j_gene: TRBJ1-5
abundance: once
d_gene: .
CDR3nt: TGTGCCAGCGCACCCAAGGCGGGCTGGGAAAATCAGCCCCAGCATTTT
CDR3aa: CASAPKAGWENQPQHF

v_gene: TRBV7-2
j_gene: TRBJ2-2
abundance: .
d_gene: .
CDR3nt: TGTGCCAGCAGCTTAGCAACGGGAACCGGGGAGCTGTTTTTT
CDR3aa: CASSLATGTGELFF

v_gene: TRBV5-1
j_gene: TRBJ1-2
abundance: .
d_gene: .
CDR3nt: TGCGCCAGCAGCTCAGGGGACACCTACCTGGGTTTTGACTATGGCTACACCTTC
CDR3aa: CASSSGDTYLGFDYGYTF

v_gene: TRBV6-5
j_gene: TRBJ1-2
abundance: .
d_gene: TRBD1
CDR3nt: TGTGCCAGCACCCCACAGGGGGCGGTAAACTATGGCTACACCTTC
CDR3aa: CASTPQGAVNYGYTF

v_gene: TRBV7-9
j_gene: TRBJ2-3
abundance: .
d_gene: .
CDR3nt: TGTGCCAGCAGCCTACGAACAGATACGCAGTATTTT
CDR3aa: CASSLRTDTQYF

v_gene: TRBV15
j_gene: TRBJ1-1
abundance: .
d_gene: TRBD1
CDR3nt: TGTGCCACCAGCGCCTTATTTGGACAGGGGGCAACTGAAGCTTTCTTT
CDR3aa: CATSALFGQGATEAFF

v_gene: TRBV29-1
j_gene: TRBJ2-1
abundance: few
d_gene: .
CDR3nt: TGCAGCGCGGGGGACATCGAGCAGTTCTTC
CDR3aa: CSAGDIEQFF

v_gene: TRBV30
j_gene: TRBJ1-2
abundance: .
d_gene: .
CDR3nt: TGTGCCAGGGGGGCCTATGGCTACACCTTC
CDR3aa: CARGAYGYTF

v_gene: TRBV7-6
j_gene: TRBJ2-1
abundance: few
d_gene: .
CDR3nt: TGTGCCAGCAGCCAATCCCGCCGGGGTGAGCAGTTCTTC
CDR3aa: CASSQSRRGEQFF

v_gene: TRBV30
j_gene: TRBJ2-3
abundance: .
d_gene: TRBD1
CDR3nt: TGTGCCTGGAGTGCCCGACAGGGTCCAGATACGCAGTATTTT
CDR3aa: CAWSARQGPDTQYF

v_gene: TRBV28
j_gene: TRBJ2-7
abundance: .
d_gene: .
CDR3nt: TGTGCCAGCAGTCCGACTCTCGCCAGCTCCTACGAGCAGTACTTC
CDR3aa: CASSPTLASSYEQYF

v_gene: TRBV18
j_gene: TRBJ1-5
abundance: .
d_gene: TRBD1
CDR3nt: TGTGCCAGCTCAACGGACAGGGCGAAGGGGCCCCAGCATTTT
CDR3aa: CASSTDRAKGPQHF

v_gene: TRBV7-2
j_gene: TRBJ2-6
abundance: .
d_gene: .
CDR3nt: TGTGCCAGCAGCTTACCAAACTCTGGGGCCAACGTCCTGACTTTC
CDR3aa: CASSLPNSGANVLTF

v_gene: TRBV5-1
j_gene: TRBJ1-2
abundance: .
d_gene: TRBD1
CDR3nt: TGCGCCAGCAGCTTGGACGGGACAGACTCCGGGTGGGGAATCGGCTACACCTTC
CDR3aa: CASSLDGTDSGWGIGYTF

v_gene: TRBV30
j_gene: TRBJ2-1
abundance: .
d_gene: TRBD2
CDR3nt: TGTGCCTGGCAAACTAGCGGGAGAACCCCTTCCTACAATGAGCAGTTCTTC
CDR3aa: CAWQTSGRTPSYNEQFF

v_gene: TRBV29-1
j_gene: TRBJ1-5
abundance: few
d_gene: TRBD1
CDR3nt: TGCAGCGTTATAGGGACAGACCCTAATCAGCCCCAGCATTTT
CDR3aa: CSVIGTDPNQPQHF

v_gene: TRBV11-2
j_gene: TRBJ1-2
abundance: .
d_gene: .
CDR3nt: TGTGCCAGCAGCCCTCACGATCCTGGGAGCTATGGCTACACCTTC
CDR3aa: CASSPHDPGSYGYTF

v_gene: TRBV7-2
j_gene: TRBJ2-1
abundance: .
d_gene: TRBD1
CDR3nt: TGTGCCAGCAGCTTAACGGGACAGGGGGCCTACAATGAGCAGTTCTTC
CDR3aa: CASSLTGQGAYNEQFF

v_gene: TRBV2
j_gene: TRBJ2-7
abundance: many
d_gene: TRBD2
CDR3nt: TGTGCCAGCATGGGACTAGCGGGAGATGAGCAGTACTTC
CDR3aa: CASMGLAGDEQYF

v_gene: TRBV9
j_gene: TRBJ1-6
abundance: .
d_gene: TRBD1
CDR3nt: TGTGCCAGCAGCGGTCTAGGGGGCAAGAATTCACCCCTCCACTTT
CDR3aa: CASSGLGGKNSPLHF